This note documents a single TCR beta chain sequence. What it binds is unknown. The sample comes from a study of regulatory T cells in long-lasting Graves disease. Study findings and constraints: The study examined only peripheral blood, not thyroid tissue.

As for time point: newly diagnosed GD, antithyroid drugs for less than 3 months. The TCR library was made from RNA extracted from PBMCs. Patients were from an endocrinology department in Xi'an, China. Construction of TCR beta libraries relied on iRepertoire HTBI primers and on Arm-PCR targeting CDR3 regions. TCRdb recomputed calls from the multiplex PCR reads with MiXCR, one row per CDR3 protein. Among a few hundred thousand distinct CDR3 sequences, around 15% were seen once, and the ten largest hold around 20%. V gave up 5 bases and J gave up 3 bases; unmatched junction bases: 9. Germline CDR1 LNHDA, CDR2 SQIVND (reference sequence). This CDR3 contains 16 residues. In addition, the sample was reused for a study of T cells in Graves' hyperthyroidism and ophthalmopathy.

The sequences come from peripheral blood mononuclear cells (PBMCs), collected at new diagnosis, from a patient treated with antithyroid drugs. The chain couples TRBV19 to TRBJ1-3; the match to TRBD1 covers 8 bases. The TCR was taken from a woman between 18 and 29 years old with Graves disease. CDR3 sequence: CASSPIMGTGGNTIYF. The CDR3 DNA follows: TGTGCCAGTAGTCCAATCATGGGGACAGGTGGAAACACCATATATTTT.